The 7 T cell receptor beta chains below come from one sample, sequenced in a study of cytomegalovirus exposure and HLA in healthy donors. The table came from immunoSEQ multiplex PCR; TCRdb's copy has only in-frame clones and leaves some out. Of 250,000 to 350,000 clones listed, about nine tenths are singletons. Sequencing input: PBMCs. The receptors derive from a woman under 30 in good health and CMV-seronegative.

CDR3 sequence (DNA): TGTGCCACCAGCCCGGGCGGGACAGGGAGCACTGAAGCTTTCTTT. It translates to CATSPGGTGSTEAFF. The chain couples TRBV15 to TRBJ1-1; 9 bases agree with TRBD1. The CDR3 extends over 15 amino acids. V lost 5 bases to trimming and J lost 4 bases; unmatched junction nucleotides: 8. Germline V gene data show CDR1 as LNHNV and CDR2 as YYDKDF (reference sequence).

The gene calls are TRBV7-9 and TRBJ2-1; 12 positions match TRBD2. Germline assignment: CDR1 SEHNR and CDR2 FQNEAQ (reference sequence). With 3 bases clipped from V and 10 bases from J, the junction kept 4 bases outside the gene matches. CDR3 length equals 14 residues. Written as DNA, the CDR3 is TGTGCCAGCAGCTTCGGACTAGCGGGACAGGAGCAGTTCTTC. It yields the protein CASSFGLAGQEQFF.

This rearrangement joins TRBV2 to TRBJ2-5; D is ambiguous. Looked up from germline, CDR1 is SNHLY and CDR2 is FYNNEI. V was shortened by 0 bases and J by 4 bases, with 6 bases between the two germline ends. There are 13 residues in the CDR3. The CDR3 loop reads CASSEARSETQYF. The DNA of the CDR3 is TGTGCCAGCAGTGAAGCTCGGTCAGAGACCCAGTACTTC. Based on the CDR3 plus reference TRBV2 and TRBJ2-5, the full variable domain is EPEVTQTPSHQVTQMGQEVILRCVPISNHLYFYWYRQILGQKVEFLVSFYNNEISEKSEIFDDQFSVERPDGSNFTLKIRSTKLEDSAMYFCASSEARSETQYFGPGTRLLVL.

This rearrangement joins TRBV5-1 to TRBJ1-1; 8 bases line up with TRBD1. The CDR3 is 18 amino acids. Germline values: CDR1 SGHRS, CDR2 YFSETQ. Germline trimming cut 4 bases from V and 0 bases from J; bases unmatched to any gene: 14. DNA of the CDR3: TGCGCCAGCAGCAAAACAGGGGGAGTCGCGAGGATGAACACTGAAGCTTTCTTT. Its protein is CASSKTGGVARMNTEAFF. The whole variable domain, remainder taken from reference TRBV5-1 and TRBJ1-1, is KAGVTQTPRYLIKTRGQQVTLSCSPISGHRSVSWYQQTPGQGLQFLFEYFSETQRNKGNFPGRFSGRQFSNSRSEMNVSTLELGDSALYLCASSKTGGVARMNTEAFFGQGTRLTVV.

This clone was recorded only once. The chain recombines TRBV27 with TRBJ2-3, with 7 bases fitting TRBD2. CDR3 length: 16 amino acids. In germline, CDR1 is MNHEY, CDR2 SMNVEV (reference sequence). V shed 4 bases and J 3 bases; nucleotides not matched to a gene: 10. CDR3 protein: CASSSPTSSGTDTQYF. The CDR3 DNA reads as TGTGCCAGCAGTTCCCCGACTAGCTCGGGTACAGATACGCAGTATTTT.

The chain joins TRBV5-6 to TRBJ2-3; 7 bases match TRBD1. The CDR3 runs 15 residues. Germline trimming cut 0 bases from V and 1 base from J; bases unmatched to any gene: 2. The germline gives CDR1 SGHDT, CDR2 YYEEEE. The CDR3 loop reads CASSLGDRRTDTQYF. The CDR3 nucleotides are TGTGCCAGCAGCTTGGGGGACAGACGCACAGATACGCAGTATTTT. Based on the CDR3 plus reference TRBV5-6 and TRBJ2-3, the full variable domain is DAGVTQSPTHLIKTRGQQVTLRCSPKSGHDTVSWYQQALGQGPQFIFQYYEEEERQRGNFPDRFSGHQFPNYSSELNVNALLLGDSALYLCASSLGDRRTDTQYFGPGTRLTVL.

The sample holds one count of this clone. The chain recombines TRBV7-3 with TRBJ1-2, with 8 nucleotides matching TRBD1. Trimming removed 5 bases from V and 8 bases from J; junction bases left unmatched: 10. The CDR3 spans 14 residues. Germline CDR1 SGHTA, CDR2 FQGTGA. The CDR3 sequence is CASSASGGAGGYTF. For the CDR3, the DNA is TGTGCCAGCAGCGCTTCAGGGGGCGCGGGAGGCTACACCTTC.